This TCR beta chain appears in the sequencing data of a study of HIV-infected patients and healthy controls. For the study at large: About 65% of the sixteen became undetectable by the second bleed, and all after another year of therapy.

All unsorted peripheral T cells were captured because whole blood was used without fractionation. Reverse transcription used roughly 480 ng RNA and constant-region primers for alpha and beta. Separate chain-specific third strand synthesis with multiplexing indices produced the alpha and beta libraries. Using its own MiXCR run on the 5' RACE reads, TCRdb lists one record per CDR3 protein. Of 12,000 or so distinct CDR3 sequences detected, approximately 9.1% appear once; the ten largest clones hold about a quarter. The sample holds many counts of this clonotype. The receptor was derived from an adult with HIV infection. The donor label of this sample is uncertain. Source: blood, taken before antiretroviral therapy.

The CDR3 region has the DNA TGCAGTGCTAGAGATGTATTAGTTAATGAGCAGTTCTTC. This gives the protein CSARDVLVNEQFF. The chain uses TRBV20-1 and TRBJ2-1; D is unclear. The V end was cut by 0 bases, the J end by 7 bases, with 10 bases between. Germline values: CDR1 DFQATT, CDR2 SNEGSKA (reference sequence). The CDR3 extends over 13 amino acids.